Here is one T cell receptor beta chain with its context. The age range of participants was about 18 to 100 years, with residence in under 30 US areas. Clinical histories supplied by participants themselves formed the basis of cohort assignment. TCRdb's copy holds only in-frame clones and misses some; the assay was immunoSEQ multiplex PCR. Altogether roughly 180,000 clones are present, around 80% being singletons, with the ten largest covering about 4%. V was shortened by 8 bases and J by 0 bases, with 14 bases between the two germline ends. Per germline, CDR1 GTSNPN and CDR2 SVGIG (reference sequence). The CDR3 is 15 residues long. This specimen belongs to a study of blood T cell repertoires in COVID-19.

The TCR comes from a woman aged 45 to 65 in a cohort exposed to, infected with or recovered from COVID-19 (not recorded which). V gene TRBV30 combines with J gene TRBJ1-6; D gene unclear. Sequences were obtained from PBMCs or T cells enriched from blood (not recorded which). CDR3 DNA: TGTGCCCAGAGGAGGACCAGCTCCTATAATTCACCCCTCCACTTT. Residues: CAQRRTSSYNSPLHF.